This T cell receptor (beta chain) was recorded in a study of CD8+ T cells in alopecia areata. The length of the CDR3 is 14 residues. Germline V gives CDR1 SEHNR, CDR2 FQNEAQ (reference sequence). The V gene lost 5 bases and the J gene lost 3 bases, with 14 bases spanning the gap. For this clone: Its specificity is unknown.

The study's findings and limits: Lesional scalp exceeded normal scalp in clonality, especially in alopecia totalis/universalis.

Sequencing templates came from extracted RNA that was reverse transcribed into cDNA. Sequencing used immunoSEQ multiplex PCR; TCRdb keeps in-frame clones, though not all of them. The repertoire holds 40,000 to 45,000 clones, with around nine tenths as singletons. Treatment: oral pan-JAK inhibitor, 5-10 mg twice daily. Researchers took lesional scalp punch biopsies and peripheral blood from people who were alopecia areata patients. The origin of this receptor is a human donor with alopecia areata. Sequencing used CD8+ T cells sorted from blood, obtained at week 24, from a patient treated with tofacitinib. This chain links TRBV7-9 with TRBJ2-7, with D possibly TRBD1 on 6 matching bases. CDR3 coding DNA: TGTGCCAGCAGCCCGACGACAGGAAGCTACGAGCAGTACTTC. Residues: CASSPTTGSYEQYF.